Each of the 2 T cell receptor beta chains below was sequenced from the same sample in a study of T cell responses to AZD1222 COVID-19 vaccine. Sequencing was performed with immunoSEQ multiplex PCR; in TCRdb, only in-frame clones are kept and a portion is missing. The profile shows 130,000 to 150,000 clones, 82% of them singletons. The sequences come from peripheral blood, collected on day 0 of MenACWY control vaccination. All receptors come from an adult in good health.

DNA of the CDR3: TGTGCCAGCAGCCCCCCGAGCACAGATACGCAGTATTTT. Translation: CASSPPSTDTQYF. The chain couples TRBV5-4 to TRBJ2-3, with D unclear. V lost 4 bases to trimming and J lost 0 bases, with 6 bases between them. The CDR3 covers 13 residues. CDR1 and CDR2 from the germline V gene are SGHNT and YYREEE (reference sequence).

The rearrangement links TRBV18 to TRBJ1-6; no firm D call. The CDR3 extends over 14 amino acids. The germline V gene encodes CDR1 KGHSH and CDR2 LQKENI. Trimming stripped 3 bases from V and 13 bases from J, with 16 bases between. This CDR3 reads CASSPLGQEDPLHF. Here the CDR3 DNA reads TGTGCCAGCTCACCGTTGGGCCAGGAGGATCCCCTCCACTTT.